This TCR beta chain was found in a study of blood T cell repertoires in COVID-19. Looking at the study overall: Some COVID-19 samples were acute and others convalescent; all came from the United States, Italy and Spain.

TCRdb keeps only in-frame clones here, not all; method: immunoSEQ multiplex PCR. The data contain 250,000 to 300,000 clones, just over 90% of them singletons. Adults between roughly 18 and 89 years of age took part from some 25 US areas. Assignment of participants to cohorts was predicated upon participant-reported clinical history. The sample taken for sequencing was PBMCs or T cells enriched from blood (not recorded which). This clonotype originated in a middle-aged woman with acute COVID-19.

The CDR3 nucleotides read TGTGCCACCAGTGAGGGTAGCGGGGGTTTGAACATTCAGTACTTC. It is translated as CATSEGSGGLNIQYF. The chain links TRBV24-1 to TRBJ2-4, with TRBD2 matching 9 bases. CDR3 length: 15 residues. The germline V gene encodes CDR1 KGHDR and CDR2 SFDVKD. V shed 4 bases and J 7 bases; nucleotides not matched to a gene: 7.